This T cell receptor beta chain is drawn from a study of cytomegalovirus exposure and HLA in healthy donors. V was shortened by 5 bases and J by 4 bases, with 22 bases between the two germline ends. The CDR3 covers 16 residues. The V gene's germline CDR1 is GTSNPN and CDR2 SVGIG (reference sequence). PCR amplification relied on 60 Vbeta primers (plus 13 Jbeta primers). Assay: immunoSEQ multiplex PCR; the TCRdb copy retains only in-frame clones and omits some. Here the sample spans more than 150,000 clones, approximately 82% being singletons. This chain uses TRBV30 with TRBJ2-3; D is unclear. The sequencing sample was made of PBMCs. The source of this sequence is a girl aged 2 to 9 in good health and CMV-seropositive. Here the CDR3 DNA reads TGTGCCTGGGCCCGAGGCGGAAGGAATACCCCAGATACGCAGTATTTT. It translates to CAWARGGRNTPDTQYF.